The T cell receptor (beta chain) under discussion was sequenced for a study of human T cells and chemical hapten exposure. Background on the study: Alopecia areata, totalis or universalis was found in mostly female patients. Among samples, TCR yields varied mainly because of small differences in pooled library volume. Study-level results: DPC sensitization did not alter TCRs above 1 in 1000 frequency.

Trimming shortened V by 2 bases and J by 12 bases, and 8 bases separated the two germline ends. The CDR3 contains 12 residues. Per germline, CDR1 MNHEY and CDR2 SVGEGT. TCRdb called the RACE reads again in MiXCR, with one record for every CDR3 protein. The sample consists of 110,000 or so distinct CDR3 sequences, 9.2% of them appearing once. Time point: patch test 2, 6 weeks after DPC sensitization. Treatment meaning: therapeutic diphenylcyclopropenone sensitization with weekly scalp DPC. Each patch-test visit's blood sample preceded patch application. This clonotype was counted many times. The antigen is unknown.

This sample comprised whole blood, obtained in connection with sensitization to the hapten diphenylcyclopropenone (DPC). The receptor comes from a middle-aged woman with alopecia areata. Some clones in this sample may be carry-over from other donors' samples. The rearrangement uses TRBV6-2 or TRBV6-3 and TRBJ2-6; the D is unclear. CDR3 residues: CASSYVGRVLTF. Written as DNA, the CDR3 is TGTGCCAGCAGTTACGTCGGCCGCGTCCTGACTTTC.